The rows below give T cell receptor beta chains drawn from one sample of a study of shared T cell receptors in the human thymus. Assay used: immunoSEQ multiplex PCR; TCRdb lists only in-frame clones, some missing. Among hundreds of thousands of clones, 87% were seen once, and the ten largest hold about 0.0094%. This sample also belongs to another study, concerning human thymus T cells.

Material: thymocytes. The receptors were gathered from a boy under two years old with a congenital heart defect. The CDR3 runs from the conserved cysteine through the conserved F or W. The D gene is left open where the match is weak.

CDR3: CASRSSGTGAYEQYF
DNA: TGTGCCAGCAGATCTTCCGGGACAGGGGCCTACGAGCAGTACTTC
J: TRBJ2-7
D: TRBD1
V: TRBV6-6

CDR3: CASSFRTSGGHTDTQYF
DNA: TGTGCCAGCAGCTTTAGGACTAGCGGGGGGCACACAGATACGCAGTATTTT
J: TRBJ2-3
D: TRBD2
V: TRBV5-4

CDR3: CASSLLGVSDSPLHF
DNA: TGTGCCAGCAGTTTATTGGGAGTTTCTGATTCACCCCTCCACTTT
J: TRBJ1-6
D: -
V: TRBV27

CDR3: CASSHRNRDEQFF
DNA: TGTGCCAGCAGTCACCGCAATCGCGATGAGCAGTTCTTC
J: TRBJ2-1
D: -
V: TRBV27

CDR3: CASSQGPRGTIDYGYTF
DNA: TGCGCCAGCAGCCAAGGTCCCAGGGGAACTATCGACTATGGCTACACCTTC
J: TRBJ1-2
D: -
V: TRBV4-1

CDR3: CASSLVGGTYNSPLHF
DNA: TGTGCCAGCAGCTTGGTTGGGGGGACCTATAATTCACCCCTCCACTTT
J: TRBJ1-6
D: -
V: TRBV5-6

CDR3: CASVPYLAGGATDTQYF
DNA: TGTGCCAGCGTCCCCTACCTAGCGGGAGGCGCCACAGATACGCAGTATTTT
J: TRBJ2-3
D: TRBD2
V: TRBV27

CDR3: CASSGGGPGQETQYF
DNA: TGTGCCAGCAGCGGCGGGGGGCCGGGTCAAGAGACCCAGTACTTC
J: TRBJ2-5
D: TRBD2
V: TRBV9

CDR3: CASSLSGQAATQYF
DNA: TGTGCCAGCAGTTTATCGGGACAGGCTGCGACCCAGTACTTC
J: TRBJ2-5
D: TRBD1
V: TRBV27

CDR3: CASSFKGSSIEQYF
DNA: TGTGCCAGCAGTTTCAAGGGGTCTTCTATAGAGCAGTACTTC
J: TRBJ2-7
D: -
V: TRBV27